This T cell receptor (beta chain) derives from a study of T cell clonality in common variable immunodeficiency. Patients and controls were mostly of Caucasian heritage. The study, taken as a whole, reports: Compared with controls, CVID subjects had fewer shared TCRbeta clones. TCRbeta clonality was increased in CVID versus healthy controls.

Control and CVID samples contributed equal amounts of genomic DNA. The repertoire was sequenced with immunoSEQ multiplex PCR; TCRdb's copy has only in-frame clones and lacks some. The sample yields roughly 32,000 clones, without any singletons. This clone was seen at least ten times. Its antigen is undetermined. Source material: peripheral blood mononuclear cells. The clonotype originates from a person aged 18-69 years in good health.

The CDR3 is CSARESSTRTDTQYF. The sequenced part of the CDR3 DNA is TGCAGTGCTAGAGAATCTAGCACCCGCACAGATACG. The chain combines TRBV20-1 with TRBJ2-3; tentatively, D is TRBD2 (5 bases). The read ends 3 residues early relative to the CDR3; the germline J gene fills the gap. CDR1 is DFQATT, CDR2 SNEGSKA, per germline (reference sequence). CDR3 length: 15 residues. Deletions cut 0 bases from V and 1 base from J, with 11 bases between.